Each of the 13 T cell receptor beta chains below was sequenced from the same sample in a study of blood T cell repertoires in COVID-19. Profiled with immunoSEQ multiplex PCR; TCRdb holds only in-frame clones, not every one. The sample consists of 250,000 or so clones, almost 85% of them appearing once. Input material: peripheral blood. The receptors derive from a man in his fifties with acute or convalescent COVID-19.

The chain recombines TRBV7-9 with TRBJ1-5; D might be TRBD1 (5 bases). The CDR3 runs 12 residues. Trimming shortened V by 6 bases and J by 9 bases, and 12 bases separated the two germline ends. CDR1 SEHNR and CDR2 FQNEAQ come from the germline V gene (reference sequence). The CDR3 nucleotides read TGTGCCAGCAGACTAGGGGAGGGGCCCCAGCATTTT. Protein: CASRLGEGPQHF.

The chain recombines TRBV7-3 with TRBJ2-7, with D unclear. This CDR3 comprises 13 residues. V lost 5 bases and J 5 bases, leaving 13 bases between the germline ends. Germline V gene data show CDR1 as SGHTA and CDR2 as FQGTGA. The CDR3 sequence: CASSTSPRDEQYF. The DNA for the CDR3 is TGTGCCAGCAGCACATCGCCTCGGGACGAGCAGTACTTC.

The CDR3 coding sequence is TGTGCCAGCAGTGAAGCCGGGACTACCAAAGAGACCCAGTACTTC. It encodes CASSEAGTTKETQYF. The chain carries TRBV2 and TRBJ2-5, with TRBD2 matching 7 bases. Germline CDR1 SNHLY, CDR2 FYNNEI. This CDR3 has 15 residues. V trimming: 0 bases; J trimming: 3 bases; junction bases outside the gene matches: 4.

V and J are TRBV9 and TRBJ2-2; unclear D gene. Trimming took off 2 bases at V and 8 bases at J, with 7 bases between the two ends. In germline, CDR1 is SGDLS, CDR2 YYNGEE. This CDR3 is 12 amino acids long. The DNA of the CDR3 is TGTGCCAGCAGCGTCCGCAGGGGGGAGCTGTTTTTT. Protein: CASSVRRGELFF.

CDR3 in DNA: TGTGCCAGTAGTGGTAGCGGGGGGGCCAATGAGCAGTTCTTC. It yields the protein CASSGSGGANEQFF. V usage is TRBV19 and J usage is TRBJ2-1, with 11 bases aligning to TRBD2. This CDR3 has 14 amino acids. Germline CDR1 and CDR2: LNHDA and SQIVND (reference sequence). Trimming cost V 5 bases and J 6 bases; bases outside gene matches: 3.

This chain connects TRBV7-9 to TRBJ2-5; 7 nucleotides line up with TRBD1. The trim removed 4 bases at V and 3 bases at J, leaving 8 bases unmatched. CDR3 size: 15 residues. Germline V gene data show CDR1 as SEHNR and CDR2 as FQNEAQ (reference sequence). CDR3 in amino acids: CASSSQQGPEETQYF. In DNA form, the CDR3 reads TGTGCCAGCAGCTCACAACAGGGGCCCGAAGAGACCCAGTACTTC.

The V and J genes are TRBV27 and TRBJ2-7; 7 bases are a match to TRBD1. CDR1 is MNHEY, CDR2 SMNVEV, per germline (reference sequence). V dropped 3 bases and J dropped 5; count of bases not matched to a gene: 7. This CDR3 is 14 amino acids long. The CDR3 loop reads CASSFSRGIHEQYF. CDR3 sequence (DNA): TGTGCCAGCAGTTTCTCCAGGGGGATCCACGAGCAGTACTTC.

The chain joins TRBV14 to TRBJ1-2; D possibly corresponds to TRBD1 (6 bases). CDR1 and CDR2 (germline): SGHDN, FVKESK. The length of the CDR3 is 15 residues. The germline V and J ends were trimmed by 2 bases and 7 bases, with 17 bases remaining between them. In DNA, the CDR3 is TGTGCCAGCAGCCAATTACAGGGTTCATCGTTTGGCTACACCTTC. This encodes CASSQLQGSSFGYTF.

A note on this clone: The same CDR3 also results from other DNA sequences found in this sample. The chain is built from TRBV2 and TRBJ1-2; perhaps TRBD1 as D (5 bases). CDR1 is SNHLY, CDR2 FYNNEI, per germline. The length of the CDR3 is 12 residues. V dropped 4 bases and J dropped 2 bases, with 5 bases sitting between them. The CDR3 protein is CASSGQNYGYTF. CDR3 DNA: TGTGCCAGCAGTGGACAGAACTATGGCTACACCTTC.

V usage is TRBV7-3 and J usage is TRBJ1-2; 7 nucleotides match TRBD1. The V and J ends lost 5 bases and 2 bases, in that order; junction bases with no gene match: 5. The CDR3 runs 14 residues. CDR1 and CDR2 (germline): SGHTA, FQGTGA. The chain's CDR3 is CASSPTGENYGYTF. CDR3 bases: TGTGCCAGCAGCCCCACAGGGGAAAACTATGGCTACACCTTC.

The table lists this clone with a few counts. The CDR3 loop is CASSLSGRGDYEQYF. CDR3 in DNA: TGTGCCAGCAGCTTATCGGGCAGGGGGGACTACGAGCAGTACTTC. The chain combines TRBV7-9 with TRBJ2-7; D perhaps matches TRBD1 (7 bases). This CDR3 has 15 amino acids. Per germline, CDR1 SEHNR and CDR2 FQNEAQ (reference sequence). Trimming left V 2 bases short and J 3 bases short, with 14 bases between.

This clone was observed a single time. The genes are TRBV27 and TRBJ1-5; TRBD1 might be the D (6 bases). The CDR3 covers 14 residues. The V end was cut by 6 bases, the J end by 6 bases, with 15 bases between. Germline-derived CDR1 and CDR2 are MNHEY and SMNVEV (reference sequence). The DNA for the CDR3 is TGTGCCAGCAGAATTACAGGGTTGGTTCAGCCCCAGCATTTT. Its translation is CASRITGLVQPQHF.

The chain has TRBV24-1 and TRBJ2-1, with TRBD1 matching over 8 bases. Germline assignment: CDR1 KGHDR and CDR2 SFDVKD. Trimming cost V 3 bases and J 6 bases; bases outside gene matches: 6. The CDR3 length is 15 residues. The CDR3 DNA sequence: TGTGCCACCAGTGATCAGGGACAGGTGATCAATGAGCAGTTCTTC. It translates to CATSDQGQVINEQFF.